In this sample, the clone carrying this T cell receptor (beta chain) is medium-sized. Its target is unknown. Genomic DNA provided the template from which TCR beta CDR3 was amplified by two-round multiplex PCR. Amplification during the initial PCR round employed primers specific to each TRBV and TRBJ gene. One entry per CDR3 protein, called by TCRdb with MiXCR from the multiplex PCR reads. The sample lists 20,000 or so distinct CDR3 sequences; roughly 26% were seen once. The data originate from a study of prognosis after radiotherapy for stage I lung cancer. Notes on the study in general: Usage of TRBV and TRBJ genes reportedly differed between metastatic and non-metastatic patients. Clone counts measured for unique TCRs fell after stereotactic body radiation therapy, median approximately 9,600 versus 7,200.

Each of two time points yielded six milliliters of peripheral venous blood. Sample: PBMCs, taken before or after stereotactic body radiation therapy (not recorded which). The sequence was collected from a donor aged 50 or older with non-small cell lung cancer.

The CDR3 nucleotides are TGTGCCAGCAGTTACTCAACTAGCGGGAGGGTTGAGCAGTTCTTC. It translates to CASSYSTSGRVEQFF. The chain joins TRBV6-5 to TRBJ2-1; 13 bases line up with TRBD2. V trimming: 0 bases; J trimming: 9 bases; junction bases outside the gene matches: 2. Looked up from germline, CDR1 is MNHEY and CDR2 is SVGAGI. The CDR3 is 15 residues long.